This T cell receptor (beta chain) was sequenced during a study of blood T cell repertoires in COVID-19. Across the whole study: Donors in Cohort 3 counted as recovered after two negative PCRs, clearance, or symptom resolution.

This clone was detected only once. In terms of age and location, participants ranged from about 18 to 95 years and lived in roughly 22 US areas. Data came from immunoSEQ multiplex PCR; TCRdb stores just in-frame clones and leaves some out. The table lists over 200,000 clones, about 86% of them singletons. Germline V gene sequence: CDR1 SGHNT, CDR2 YYREEE (reference sequence). The V gene lost 2 bases and the J gene lost 0 bases, with 12 bases spanning the gap. This CDR3 is built from 16 residues. Input material: PBMCs or T cells enriched from blood (not recorded which). The clonotype was recovered from a woman aged 50 to 60 in a cohort exposed to, infected with or recovered from COVID-19 (not recorded which). The V and J genes are TRBV5-4 and TRBJ2-1, with TRBD2 as a possible D gene (5 bases). This chain's CDR3 is CASSFSAPSSYNEQFF. The CDR3, as DNA: TGTGCCAGCAGCTTTAGCGCTCCTAGCTCCTACAATGAGCAGTTCTTC.